Each of the 5 T cell receptor beta chains below was sequenced from the same sample in a study of shared clonotypes between healthy human individuals. The repertoire was sequenced with immunoSEQ multiplex PCR; TCRdb's copy has only in-frame clones and lacks some. The table records roughly 490,000 clones, over 60% of them present only once. Sequencing was done on a sample of PBMCs. The receptors stem from a woman in her thirties or forties in good health. Some clones in this sample may be carry-over from other donors' samples.

The chain couples TRBV29-1 to TRBJ1-1; D is undetermined. Germline V gives CDR1 SQVTM, CDR2 ANQGSEA. V was shortened by 4 bases and J by 4 bases, with 16 bases between the two germline ends. This CDR3 has 14 amino acids. In nucleotides, the CDR3 is TGCAGCGTTGCGAGACCTGAAATGGGCACTGAAGCTTTCTTT. Residues: CSVARPEMGTEAFF.

The chain uses TRBV9 and TRBJ2-1, with a tentative D call TRBD1 (5 bases). Germline CDR1 and CDR2: SGDLS and YYNGEE. The CDR3 runs to 18 residues. V was clipped by 4 bases and J by 2 bases, with 22 bases between them. The CDR3 DNA follows: TGTGCCAGCAGCCCCCTCGCGCCCGAAACAGGAGCCTACAATGAGCAGTTCTTC. Translation: CASSPLAPETGAYNEQFF. The full variable domain, its missing parts supplied by reference TRBV9 and TRBJ2-1, is DSGVTQTPKHLITATGQRVTLRCSPRSGDLSVYWYQQSLDQGLQFLIQYYNGEERAKGNILERFSAQQFPDLHSELNLSSLELGDSALYFCASSPLAPETGAYNEQFFGPGTRLTVL.

This clone was seen many times. The CDR3 region has the DNA TGTGCCAGCAGTTCAACAACAGAAAGTGACGAGCAGTACTTC. It translates to CASSSTTESDEQYF. The chain has TRBV6-6 and TRBJ2-7; unclear D gene. CDR1 and CDR2 from the germline V gene are MNHNY and SVGAGI (reference sequence). The V gene lost 4 bases and the J gene lost 5 bases, with 15 bases spanning the gap. This CDR3 is 14 amino acids long.

The J gene is TRBJ1-2, the V gene TRBV6-1; D remains unclear. Between the trimmed V and J ends, which lost 6 bases and 13 bases, there was a span of 18 bases. CDR3 size: 12 residues. Per the germline V gene, CDR1 is MNHNS and CDR2 is SASEGT. The CDR3 reads CASSPGPLGSTF. In DNA form, the CDR3 reads TGTGCCAGCAGCCCCGGGCCCCTGGGGAGCACCTTC.

The V and J genes are TRBV28 and TRBJ1-6; 8 bases are a match to TRBD1. V trimming: 2 bases; J trimming: 9 bases; junction bases outside the gene matches: 3. The germline CDR1 and CDR2 sequences are MDHEN and SYDVKM. The CDR3 is 14 amino acids. CDR3 residues: CASSLQGAGSPLHF. CDR3 bases: TGTGCCAGCAGTTTACAGGGGGCAGGTTCACCCCTCCACTTT. Variable domain in full (rest from reference TRBV28 and TRBJ1-6): DVKVTQSSRYLVKRTGEKVFLECVQDMDHENMFWYRQDPGLGLRLIYFSYDVKMKEKGDIPEGYSVSREKKERFSLILESASTNQTSMYLCASSLQGAGSPLHFGNGTRLTVT.